A selection of T cell receptor beta chains follows, all from one sample in a study of shared clonotypes between healthy human individuals. Produced via immunoSEQ multiplex PCR; TCRdb's table is partial and in-frame only. The data hold a few million clones, with approximately 95% observed a single time. Sample: naive CD4+ T cells from PBMCs. The receptors shown here come from a man aged 18 to 30 in good health. Some clones in this sample may be carry-over from other donors' samples. CDR3s include the opening cysteine and the closing phenylalanine or tryptophan. A D gene is named only where the DNA matches it firmly. Part of the rows lack a size; the others show once, few, many or a class for expanded clones.

V: TRBV6-1
size: .
J: TRBJ2-3
D: .
CDR3: CASGDTQYF
DNA: TGTGCCAGCGGGGATACGCAGTATTTT

V: TRBV4-3
size: .
J: TRBJ2-1
D: .
CDR3: CASSQDTADTSSYNEQFF
DNA: TGCGCCAGCAGCCAAGATACCGCAGATACAAGCTCCTACAATGAGCAGTTCTTC

V: TRBV28
size: .
J: TRBJ2-7
D: .
CDR3: CASSLTNYEQYF
DNA: TGTGCCAGCAGTTTGACAAACTACGAGCAGTACTTC

V: TRBV6-4
size: few
J: TRBJ2-7
D: .
CDR3: CASSENRVYEQYF
DNA: TGTGCCAGCAGTGAAAACAGGGTGTACGAGCAGTACTTC

V: TRBV2
size: .
J: TRBJ2-3
D: .
CDR3: CASGGLRLGDTQYF
DNA: TGTGCCAGCGGAGGACTCCGACTGGGGGATACGCAGTATTTT

V: TRBV5-1
size: .
J: TRBJ1-5
D: .
CDR3: CASSFGGGQPQHF
DNA: TGCGCCAGCAGCTTTGGGGGAGGTCAGCCCCAGCATTTT

V: TRBV10-2
size: .
J: TRBJ1-3
D: .
CDR3: CASSDPSGNTIYF
DNA: TGCGCCAGCAGTGACCCCTCTGGAAACACCATATATTTT

V: TRBV27
size: .
J: TRBJ1-1
D: .
CDR3: CASSLSGGTEAFF
DNA: TGTGCCAGCAGTTTATCAGGGGGGACTGAAGCTTTCTTT

V: TRBV19
size: .
J: TRBJ2-7
D: TRBD2
CDR3: CASSTESGSSYEQYF
DNA: TGTGCCAGTAGTACAGAAAGCGGGAGTAGCTACGAGCAGTACTTC

V: TRBV30
size: once
J: TRBJ1-3
D: TRBD1
CDR3: CAWSVSGTGPHSGNTIYF
DNA: TGTGCCTGGAGTGTAAGCGGGACAGGCCCACACTCTGGAAACACCATATATTTT

V: TRBV18
size: .
J: TRBJ2-7
D: .
CDR3: CASSHSSGASYEQYF
DNA: TGTGCCAGCTCCCATAGTAGCGGAGCCTCCTACGAGCAGTACTTC

V: TRBV19
size: .
J: TRBJ1-1
D: .
CDR3: CASRTREGRSTEAFF
DNA: TGTGCCAGTAGGACTCGAGAGGGGCGTTCAACTGAAGCTTTCTTT

V: TRBV7-9
size: .
J: TRBJ2-3
D: .
CDR3: CASSLGIGTDTQYF
DNA: TGTGCCAGCAGCTTAGGAATCGGCACAGATACGCAGTATTTT

V: TRBV7-9
size: .
J: TRBJ2-1
D: .
CDR3: CASSLEGHSNEQFF
DNA: TGTGCCAGCAGCTTAGAAGGCCACTCAAATGAGCAGTTCTTC

V: TRBV5-4
size: .
J: TRBJ2-5
D: .
CDR3: CASSSKLQETQYF
DNA: TGTGCCAGCAGCTCGAAGCTACAAGAGACCCAGTACTTC